Detailed here is one TCR beta chain. Per germline, CDR1 MDHEN and CDR2 SYDVKM. The V and J ends lost 2 bases and 3 bases respectively, with 10 bases between them. This CDR3 comprises 14 residues. Clones were sequenced by immunoSEQ multiplex PCR, and TCRdb holds only the in-frame ones, with some missing. The data show 250,000 to 300,000 clones, roughly 90% seen once. The source of the sample is a study of blood T cell repertoires in COVID-19. Overall study: The cDNA or gDNA used as material had been derived from T cells, B-cell-depleted T cells, or PBMCs.

Donors were grouped by their self-reported clinical history. The chain is built from TRBV28 and TRBJ1-2, with unresolved D. The sequence was obtained from a woman aged 40 to 50 with acute COVID-19. The sequenced sample consisted of PBMCs or T cells enriched from blood (not recorded which). CDR3 DNA sequence: TGTGCCAGCAGTTTAGGTGGGGAGTACTATGGCTACACCTTC. Amino acid sequence: CASSLGGEYYGYTF.